This is a list of T cell receptor beta chains from one sample in a study of cytomegalovirus exposure and HLA in healthy donors. The table came from immunoSEQ multiplex PCR; TCRdb's copy has only in-frame clones and leaves some out. The sample carries 120,000 to 150,000 clones, approximately 82% recorded once. The sample comprised PBMCs. Receptors were obtained from a man younger than 35 in good health and CMV-seropositive. Both conserved end residues are part of each CDR3. D genes are given only for firm matches. Part of the rows lack a size; the others show once, few, many or a class for expanded clones.

j_call clone_size d_call v_call cdr3_nt cdr3_aa
TRBJ2-7 NA NA TRBV6-5 TGTGCCAGCAGTCCGGGATATCTGGCCCACGAGCAGTACTTC CASSPGYLAHEQYF
TRBJ1-1 NA NA TRBV5-4 TGTGCCAGCAGCCCCCGGCCAGGTTTGGGCACTGAAGCTTTCTTT CASSPRPGLGTEAFF
TRBJ1-5 NA NA TRBV6-6 TGTGCCAGCAGTTATGGGACAACCGACAATCAGCCCCAGCATTTT CASSYGTTDNQPQHF
TRBJ2-1 NA NA TRBV5-4 TGTGCCAGCAGCTTGGAACAGAGCTCCTACAATGAGCAGTTCTTC CASSLEQSSYNEQFF
TRBJ2-3 NA TRBD2 TRBV25-1 TGTGCCAGCAGTGAACCGGAGGGGCGGGAGGACCCAGATACGCAGTATTTT CASSEPEGREDPDTQYF
TRBJ2-1 NA TRBD2 TRBV5-4 TGTGCCAGCAGTCTACTAGCGGGAGTTGACTACAATGAGCAGTTCTTC CASSLLAGVDYNEQFF
TRBJ2-7 NA TRBD2 TRBV2 TGTGCCAGCAGCCGGTTAGCGGGGAGCTCCTACGAGCAGTACTTC CASSRLAGSSYEQYF
TRBJ2-3 few TRBD1 TRBV11-2 TGTGCCAGCACCATACCGGGACAGCGCACAGATACGCAGTATTTT CASTIPGQRTDTQYF
TRBJ1-5 few TRBD1 TRBV7-8 TGTGCCAGCAGCTTAGCCGGGACAGGGGGTAACCAGCCCCAGCATTTT CASSLAGTGGNQPQHF
TRBJ1-2 NA NA TRBV19 TGTGCCAGTACCGACCGGGGGGCTAGAGGCTATGGCTACACCTTC CASTDRGARGYGYTF
TRBJ2-7 NA TRBD1 TRBV15 TGTGCCACCAGCCGGAGGGGGGACAGGGCCCTTGAGGAGCAGTACTTC CATSRRGDRALEEQYF
TRBJ2-1 NA TRBD2 TRBV2 TGTGCCAGCAGTGGGACTAGCGGGGGCTACAATGAGCAGTTCTTC CASSGTSGGYNEQFF
TRBJ2-1 NA NA TRBV4-1 TGCGCCAGCAGCCAAGAGATAGCCTATGAGCAGTTCTTC CASSQEIAYEQFF
TRBJ2-1 NA TRBD2 TRBV6-4 TGTGCCAGCAGTGACTCTTATCTTGGGGGAGGGTTACCGGTCTACAATGAGCAGTTCTTC CASSDSYLGGGLPVYNEQFF
TRBJ2-7 NA TRBD1 TRBV5-4 TGTGCCAGCAGCTCCTCGGACAGGGGGCACGACGAGCAGTACTTC CASSSSDRGHDEQYF
TRBJ2-7 NA TRBD1 TRBV6-5 TGTGCCAGCAGCCGGGACAGGGGATACGAGCAGTACTTC CASSRDRGYEQYF
TRBJ2-3 NA TRBD2 TRBV5-1 TGCGCCAGCAGCTTAGCGGGACGGGCAGATACGCAGTATTTT CASSLAGRADTQYF
TRBJ2-7 NA NA TRBV14 TGTGCCAGCAGCCAAGAGGGTACAGTGTGGGAGCAGTACTTC CASSQEGTVWEQYF
TRBJ2-7 NA TRBD2 TRBV28 TGTGCCAGCAGTTTCTGGCTAGCGGGAGTCTACGAGCAGTACTTC CASSFWLAGVYEQYF
TRBJ2-7 few TRBD2 TRBV11-2 TGTGCCAGCAGCCCAGGACTAGCGGGAGAATACGAGCAGTACTTC CASSPGLAGEYEQYF
TRBJ2-7 NA TRBD2 TRBV15 TGTGCCACCAGTGAGCGGGAATACGAGCAGTACTTC CATSEREYEQYF
TRBJ2-1 once NA TRBV5-1 TGCGCCAGCAGCTTCAAAATTACTAATGAGCAGTTCTTC CASSFKITNEQFF
TRBJ2-3 NA TRBD2 TRBV6-5 TGTGCCAGCAGCCTAAGCGGGAGGGCCGCAGATACGCAGTATTTT CASSLSGRAADTQYF
TRBJ2-2 NA TRBD2 TRBV28 TGTGCCAGCAGTTTTCTGCTAGCGGGCACCGGGGAGCTGTTTTTT CASSFLLAGTGELFF
TRBJ2-2 NA NA TRBV5-1 TGCGCCAGCCTTCCCTTAGCAGTAATTAACACCGGGGAGCTGTTTTTT CASLPLAVINTGELFF
TRBJ2-3 NA TRBD1 TRBV7-9 TGTGCCAGCAGGGGCGACAGGGGGCCCACAGATACGCAGTATTTT CASRGDRGPTDTQYF
TRBJ1-2 NA NA TRBV7-9 TGTGCCAGCAGCTTAGCGGAGTCCGATGCCTATGGCTACACCTTC CASSLAESDAYGYTF
TRBJ1-1 NA TRBD1 TRBV9 TGTGCCAGCAGCGTAGGGGACAGGCCCACTGAAGCTTTCTTT CASSVGDRPTEAFF
TRBJ1-4 NA TRBD1 TRBV30 TGTGCCTGGAGTGGGACAGGCTTTAATGAAAAACTGTTTTTT CAWSGTGFNEKLFF
TRBJ2-5 NA NA TRBV9 TGTGCCAGCAGCGTAGCTCGAGGTCAAGAGACCCAGTACTTC CASSVARGQETQYF
TRBJ2-2 NA NA TRBV25-1 TGTGCCAGCGCCCGTCCCGGTTCAGGAACCGGGGAGCTGTTTTTT CASARPGSGTGELFF
TRBJ1-2 NA NA TRBV10-3 TGTGCCATCAGTGAGTCTATGTCCTATGGCTACACCTTC CAISESMSYGYTF
TRBJ1-6 NA TRBD1 TRBV27 TGTGCGATAGGGGACAGTTTCTATAATTCACCCCTCCACTTT CAIGDSFYNSPLHF
TRBJ2-3 NA NA TRBV28 TGTGCCAGCAGTGATACAGGGTCCGGAGATACGCAGTATTTT CASSDTGSGDTQYF
TRBJ2-7 NA NA TRBV9 TGTGCCAGCAGCACCGGGTCTACCTACGAGCAGTACTTC CASSTGSTYEQYF